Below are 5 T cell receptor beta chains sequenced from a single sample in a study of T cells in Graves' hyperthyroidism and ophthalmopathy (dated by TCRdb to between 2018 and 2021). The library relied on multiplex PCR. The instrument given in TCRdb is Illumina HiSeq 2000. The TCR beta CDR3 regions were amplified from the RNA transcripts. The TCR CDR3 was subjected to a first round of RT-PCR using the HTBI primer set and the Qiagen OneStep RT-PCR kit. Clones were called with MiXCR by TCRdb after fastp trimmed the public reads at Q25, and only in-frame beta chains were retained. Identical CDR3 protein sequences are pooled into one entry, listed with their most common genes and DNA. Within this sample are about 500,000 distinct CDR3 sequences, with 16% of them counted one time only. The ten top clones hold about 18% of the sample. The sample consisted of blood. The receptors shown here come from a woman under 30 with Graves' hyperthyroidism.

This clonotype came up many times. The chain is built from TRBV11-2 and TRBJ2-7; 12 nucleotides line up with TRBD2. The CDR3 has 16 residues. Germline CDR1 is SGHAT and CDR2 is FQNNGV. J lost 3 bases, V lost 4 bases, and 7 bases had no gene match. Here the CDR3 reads CASSSRTSGDYYEQYF. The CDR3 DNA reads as TGTGCCAGCAGCTCGCGGACTAGCGGGGACTACTACGAGCAGTACTTC.

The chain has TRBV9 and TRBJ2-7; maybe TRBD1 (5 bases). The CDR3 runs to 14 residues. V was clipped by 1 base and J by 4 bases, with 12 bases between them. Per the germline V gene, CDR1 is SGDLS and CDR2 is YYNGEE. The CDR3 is CASSVTRGAYEQYF. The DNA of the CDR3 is TGTGCCAGCAGCGTAACGCGTGGGGCTTACGAGCAGTACTTC.

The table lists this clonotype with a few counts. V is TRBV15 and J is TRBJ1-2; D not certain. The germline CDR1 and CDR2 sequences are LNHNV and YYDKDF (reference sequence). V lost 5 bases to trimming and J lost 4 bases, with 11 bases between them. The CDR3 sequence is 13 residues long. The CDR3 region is CATSLGEAYGYTF. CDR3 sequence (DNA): TGTGCCACCAGCTTGGGTGAAGCCTATGGCTACACCTTC.

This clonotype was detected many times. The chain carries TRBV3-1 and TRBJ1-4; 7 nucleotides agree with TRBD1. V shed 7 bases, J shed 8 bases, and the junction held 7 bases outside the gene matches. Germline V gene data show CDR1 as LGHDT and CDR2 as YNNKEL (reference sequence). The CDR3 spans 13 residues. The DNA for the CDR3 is TGTGCCAGCACCCGCCAGGGGGGCGAAAAACTGTTTTTT. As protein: CASTRQGGEKLFF.

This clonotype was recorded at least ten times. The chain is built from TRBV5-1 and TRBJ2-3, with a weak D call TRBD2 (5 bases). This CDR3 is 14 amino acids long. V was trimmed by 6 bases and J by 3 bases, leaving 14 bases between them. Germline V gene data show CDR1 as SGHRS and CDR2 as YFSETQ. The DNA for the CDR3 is TGCGCCAGCAACCGGGGTGGGTTGACAGATACGCAGTATTTT. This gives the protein CASNRGGLTDTQYF.